This T cell receptor beta chain was sequenced in a study of cytomegalovirus exposure and HLA in healthy donors. General study findings and limits: CMV antigen specificity was confirmed in vitro for three CMV-associated chains.

Worth noting for this clone: Its antigen is unknown.

It was the approximately 120-subject validation cohort, separate from the roughly 700-subject first cohort, to which the donors belonged. The assay was immunoSEQ multiplex PCR, and TCRdb's table has in-frame clones only and misses some. This table has under 95,000 clones, about 94% appearing once. Trimming cost V 8 bases and J 2 bases; bases outside gene matches: 14. The CDR3 extends over 17 amino acids. Per germline, CDR1 SGHVS and CDR2 FNYEAQ. Sequencing was carried out using PBMCs. This sequence was found in a woman aged 18-29 years in good health and CMV-seronegative. The chain combines TRBV7-6 with TRBJ1-3; 8 bases match TRBD1. For the CDR3, the DNA is TGTGCCAGCGCCCCGACAGGGGTGAACCCCGCTGGAAACACCATATATTTT. This gives the protein CASAPTGVNPAGNTIYF.